These 5 T cell receptor beta chains were all obtained from the same sample, sequenced in a study of blood T cells in healthy people across ages. A J-beta primer mix and a sample-barcoded 5' primer were used in a second PCR of roughly 7 to 12 cycles. A single record per CDR3 protein comes from TCRdb applying MiXCR to the 5' RACE reads. The sample holds about 640,000 distinct CDR3 sequences; approximately 59% are singletons and the top ten take around 37%. Material: blood. The receptor set was obtained from a man between 60 and 75 years old in good health.

A few counts support this clonotype. The genes are TRBV28 and TRBJ2-5; 11 bases line up with TRBD2. J lost 5 bases, V lost 5 bases, and 7 bases had no gene match. The CDR3 is 15 amino acids. Per germline, CDR1 MDHEN and CDR2 SYDVKM. CDR3 residues: CASSTGTSGRETQYF. The CDR3 DNA reads as TGTGCCAGCAGTACGGGGACTAGCGGTCGGGAGACCCAGTACTTC.

The V and J genes are TRBV7-2 and TRBJ2-5; TRBD2 matches at 7 bases. The junction had 2 bases not matched to a gene; V was cut back by 4 bases and J by 6 bases. There are 12 residues in the CDR3. The germline gives CDR1 SGHTA, CDR2 FQGNSA. In DNA, the CDR3 is TGTGCCAGCAGCTATAGCGGGCAGACCCAGTACTTC. Translation: CASSYSGQTQYF. Based on the CDR3 plus reference TRBV7-2 and TRBJ2-5, the full variable domain is GAGVSQSPSNKVTEKGKDVELRCDPISGHTALYWYRQSLGQGLEFLIYFQGNSAPDKSGLPSDRFSAERTGGSVSTLTIQRTQQEDSAVYLCASSYSGQTQYFGPGTRLLVL.

The chain uses TRBV6-5 and TRBJ2-7; a possible D gene is TRBD1 (6 bases). The CDR3 sequence is 14 residues long. V was trimmed by 5 bases and J by 5 bases, leaving 16 bases between them. The germline V gene encodes CDR1 MNHEY and CDR2 SVGAGI. The DNA of the CDR3 is TGTGCCAGCAGTCGGTTACAGGGCTCTCACGAGCAGTACTTC. It translates to CASSRLQGSHEQYF.

The chain combines TRBV3-1 with TRBJ2-1; either TRBD1 or TRBD2 may fit D (6 bases each). Trimming pared 0 bases from V and 5 bases from J, leaving 14 bases between. This CDR3 region has 16 residues. The germline gives CDR1 LGHDT, CDR2 YNNKEL (reference sequence). For the CDR3, the DNA is TGTGCCAGCAGCCAAGATCACACGGGGGCTAACAATGAGCAGTTCTTC. Amino acid sequence: CASSQDHTGANNEQFF.

The chain joins TRBV7-9 to TRBJ2-3; D possibly corresponds to TRBD2 (6 bases). V gave up 9 bases and J gave up 2 bases, with 18 bases separating them. Germline values: CDR1 SEHNR, CDR2 FQNEAQ (reference sequence). The CDR3 is 15 residues long. CDR3 in amino acids: CASSSVGDSTDTQYF. The CDR3 DNA sequence: TGTGCCAGTAGTTCCGTGGGGGACTCCACAGATACGCAGTATTTT.